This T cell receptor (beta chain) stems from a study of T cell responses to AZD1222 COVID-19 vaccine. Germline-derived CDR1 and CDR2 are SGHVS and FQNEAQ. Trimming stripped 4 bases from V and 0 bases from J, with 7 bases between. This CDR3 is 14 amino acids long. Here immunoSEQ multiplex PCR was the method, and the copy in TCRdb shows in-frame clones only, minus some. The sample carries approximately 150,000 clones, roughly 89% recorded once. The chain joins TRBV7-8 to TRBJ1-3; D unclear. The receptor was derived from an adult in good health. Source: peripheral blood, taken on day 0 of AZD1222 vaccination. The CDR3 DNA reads TGTGCCAGCAGCTCGGGGAGCTCTGGAAACACCATATATTTT. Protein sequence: CASSSGSSGNTIYF.